One and the same sample provided the 2 T cell receptor beta chains below, sequenced in a study of blood T cell repertoires in COVID-19 (dated by TCRdb to the early 2020s). Library preparation employed the immunoSEQ multiplex PCR assay. The table was pulled from immuneACCESS by TCRdb, which kept in-frame rearrangements only. Such tables lose some clones; where checked, under half of the loss comes from unresolved V genes, and the rest has no known cause. Recorded for this sample are 200,000 to 300,000 clones; 80% to 90% of them occurred a single time. Around 7.5% of the sample comes from the top ten. The specimen was peripheral blood. The receptors derive from a woman at least 80 years old with COVID-19, enrolled during active disease.

The chain has TRBV10-3 and TRBJ1-6, with D perhaps TRBD1 (6 bases). Trimming stripped 8 bases from V and 6 bases from J, with 8 bases between. CDR1 and CDR2 from the germline V gene are ENHRY and SYGVKD. The CDR3 is 12 residues long. The DNA for the CDR3 is TGTGCCATCCGGGACACTAATTCACCCCTCCACTTT. This encodes CAIRDTNSPLHF.

The CDR3 loop is CASSVGPGSGNTIYF. CDR3 bases: TGTGCCAGCAGCGTAGGGCCAGGCTCTGGAAACACCATATATTTT. The V and J genes are TRBV9 and TRBJ1-3; D is unresolved. The CDR3 has 15 amino acids. Germline CDR1 SGDLS, CDR2 YYNGEE. V lost 0 bases and J lost 0, with 7 bases in between.